Given below is one T cell receptor beta chain in context. Trimming cost V 3 bases and J 6 bases, with 15 bases left between them. The germline V gene has CDR1 ENHRY and CDR2 SYGVKD. The CDR3 is 16 amino acids. Those who donated were healthy HIV-negative adults, with no recent acute infections or vaccinations reported. Both subsets, CD45RA+ naive and CD45RA-negative memory, were split from the CD4+ cells. The assay was immunoSEQ multiplex PCR, and TCRdb's table has in-frame clones only and misses some. The sample lists hundreds of thousands of clones; 90% to 96% were seen once. This sample is drawn from a study of shared clonotypes between healthy human individuals.

The clonotype comes from a woman in her 30s in good health. The chain employs TRBV10-3 and TRBJ1-6; D uncertain. Material for sequencing was naive CD4+ T cells sorted from blood. Subset here: CD45RA+ positively selected. In nucleotides, the CDR3 is TGTGCCATCAGTGAATTGGGCCCCGACGTTAATTCACCCCTCCACTTT. Encoded protein: CAISELGPDVNSPLHF.